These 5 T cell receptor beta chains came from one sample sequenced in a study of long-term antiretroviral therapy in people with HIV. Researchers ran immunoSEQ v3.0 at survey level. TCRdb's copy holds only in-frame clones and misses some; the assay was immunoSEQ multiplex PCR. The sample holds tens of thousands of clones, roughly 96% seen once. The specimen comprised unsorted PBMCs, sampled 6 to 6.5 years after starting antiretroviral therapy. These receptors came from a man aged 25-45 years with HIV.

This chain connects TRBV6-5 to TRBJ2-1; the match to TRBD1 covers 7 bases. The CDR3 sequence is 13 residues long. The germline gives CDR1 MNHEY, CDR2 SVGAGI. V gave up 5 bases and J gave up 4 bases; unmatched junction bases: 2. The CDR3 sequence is CASSLQGYNEQFF. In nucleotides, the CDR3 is TGTGCCAGCAGTCTACAGGGGTACAATGAGCAGTTCTTC.

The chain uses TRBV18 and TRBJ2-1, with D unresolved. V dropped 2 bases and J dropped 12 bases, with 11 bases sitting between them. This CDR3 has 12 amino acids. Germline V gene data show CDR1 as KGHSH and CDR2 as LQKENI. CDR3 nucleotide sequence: TGTGCCAGCTCACCAGGGCGGCTCGGGCAGTTCTTC. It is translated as CASSPGRLGQFF.

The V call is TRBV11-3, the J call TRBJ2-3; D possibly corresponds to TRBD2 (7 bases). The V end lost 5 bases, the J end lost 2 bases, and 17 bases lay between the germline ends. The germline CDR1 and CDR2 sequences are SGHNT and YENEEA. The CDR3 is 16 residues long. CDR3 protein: CASSPRGAGHTDTQYF. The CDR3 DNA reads TGTGCCAGCAGCCCACGGGGGGCAGGGCACACAGATACGCAGTATTTT. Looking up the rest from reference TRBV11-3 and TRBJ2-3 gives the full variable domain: EAGVVQSPRYKIIEKKQPVAFWCNPISGHNTLYWYLQNLGQGPELLIRYENEEAVDDSQLPKDRFSAERLKGVDSTLKIQPAELGDSAVYLCASSPRGAGHTDTQYFGPGTRLTVL.

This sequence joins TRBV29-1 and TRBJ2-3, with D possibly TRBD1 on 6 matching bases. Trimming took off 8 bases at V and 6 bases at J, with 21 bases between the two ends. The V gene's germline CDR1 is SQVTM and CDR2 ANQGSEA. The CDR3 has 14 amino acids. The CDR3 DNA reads TGCAGCATACCGCGGTGGGGGCCTCGGGATACGCAGTATTTT. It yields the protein CSIPRWGPRDTQYF.

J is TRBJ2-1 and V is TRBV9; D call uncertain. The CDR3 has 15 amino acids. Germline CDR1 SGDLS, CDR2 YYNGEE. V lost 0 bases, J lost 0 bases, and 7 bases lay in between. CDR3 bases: TGTGCCAGCAGCGTAGATACCAGCTCCTACAATGAGCAGTTCTTC. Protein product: CASSVDTSSYNEQFF.